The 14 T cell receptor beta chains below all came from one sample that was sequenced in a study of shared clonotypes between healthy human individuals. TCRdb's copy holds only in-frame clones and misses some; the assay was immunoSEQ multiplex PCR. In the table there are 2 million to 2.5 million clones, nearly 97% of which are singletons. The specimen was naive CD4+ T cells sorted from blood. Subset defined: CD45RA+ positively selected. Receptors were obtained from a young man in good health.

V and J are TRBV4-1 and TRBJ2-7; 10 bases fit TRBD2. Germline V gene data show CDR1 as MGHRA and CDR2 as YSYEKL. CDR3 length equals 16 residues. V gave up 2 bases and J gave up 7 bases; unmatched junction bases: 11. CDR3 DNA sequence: TGCGCCAGCAGCCAACGTACTAGCGGGGTGGGTAAGGAGCAGTACTTC. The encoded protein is CASSQRTSGVGKEQYF.

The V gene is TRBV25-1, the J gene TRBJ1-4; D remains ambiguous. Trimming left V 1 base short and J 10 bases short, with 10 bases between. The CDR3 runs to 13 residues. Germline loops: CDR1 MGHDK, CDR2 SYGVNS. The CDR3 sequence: CASSESGGGKLFF. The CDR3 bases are TGTGCCAGCAGTGAATCTGGCGGCGGAAAACTGTTTTTT.

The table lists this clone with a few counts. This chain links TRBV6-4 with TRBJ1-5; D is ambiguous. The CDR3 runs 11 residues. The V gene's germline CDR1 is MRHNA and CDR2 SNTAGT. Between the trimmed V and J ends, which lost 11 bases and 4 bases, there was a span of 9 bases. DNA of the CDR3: TGTGCCGGCGGAGTAAATCAGCCCCAGCATTTT. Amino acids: CAGGVNQPQHF.

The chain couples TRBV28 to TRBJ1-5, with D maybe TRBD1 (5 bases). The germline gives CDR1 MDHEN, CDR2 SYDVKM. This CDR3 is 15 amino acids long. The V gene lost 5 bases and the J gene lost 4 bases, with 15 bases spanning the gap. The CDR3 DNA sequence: TGTGCCAGCAGTCCTGCAGACAGATTAAATCAGCCCCAGCATTTT. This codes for CASSPADRLNQPQHF.

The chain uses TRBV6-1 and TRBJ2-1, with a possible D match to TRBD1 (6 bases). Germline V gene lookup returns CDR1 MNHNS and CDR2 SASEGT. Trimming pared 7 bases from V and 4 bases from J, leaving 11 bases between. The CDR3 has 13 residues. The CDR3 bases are TGTGCCAGCAACCGAGGACAGTACAATGAGCAGTTCTTC. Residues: CASNRGQYNEQFF.

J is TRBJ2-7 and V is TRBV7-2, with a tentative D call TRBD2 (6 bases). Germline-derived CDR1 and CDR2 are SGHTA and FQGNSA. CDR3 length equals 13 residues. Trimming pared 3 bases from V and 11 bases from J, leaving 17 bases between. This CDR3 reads CASSFSRDSTEYF. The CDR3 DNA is TGTGCCAGCAGCTTTTCCCGGGACTCGACGGAGTACTTC.

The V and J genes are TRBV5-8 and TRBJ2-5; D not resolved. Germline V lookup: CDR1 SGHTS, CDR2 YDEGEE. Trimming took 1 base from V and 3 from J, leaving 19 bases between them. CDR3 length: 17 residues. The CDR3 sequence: CASSLSGRRLLKETQYF. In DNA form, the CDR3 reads TGTGCCAGCAGCTTGTCGGGTCGTCGGTTGCTAAAAGAGACCCAGTACTTC.

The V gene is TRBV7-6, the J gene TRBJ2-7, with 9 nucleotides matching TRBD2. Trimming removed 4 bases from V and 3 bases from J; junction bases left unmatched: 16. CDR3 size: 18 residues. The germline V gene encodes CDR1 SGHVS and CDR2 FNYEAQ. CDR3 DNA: TGTGCCAGCAGCTGTGTAGCGGGAGATCTCTTCTCCTTCTACGAGCAGTACTTC. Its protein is CASSCVAGDLFSFYEQYF.

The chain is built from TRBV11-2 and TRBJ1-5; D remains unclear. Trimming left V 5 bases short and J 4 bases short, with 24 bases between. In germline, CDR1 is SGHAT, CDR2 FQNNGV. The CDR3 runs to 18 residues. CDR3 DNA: TGTGCCAGCAGCGCCTTATCCTCCGGGTCCGGCCCAAATCAGCCCCAGCATTTT. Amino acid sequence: CASSALSSGSGPNQPQHF.

This CDR3 reads CASSYVSGTEAFF. For the CDR3, the DNA is TGTGCCAGCAGTTATGTTTCAGGGACTGAAGCTTTCTTT. The chain links TRBV6-6 to TRBJ1-1; TRBD1 might be the D (5 bases). The germline V and J ends were trimmed by 3 bases and 5 bases, with 10 bases remaining between them. Germline-derived CDR1 and CDR2 are MNHNY and SVGAGI (reference sequence). The CDR3 sequence is 13 residues long.

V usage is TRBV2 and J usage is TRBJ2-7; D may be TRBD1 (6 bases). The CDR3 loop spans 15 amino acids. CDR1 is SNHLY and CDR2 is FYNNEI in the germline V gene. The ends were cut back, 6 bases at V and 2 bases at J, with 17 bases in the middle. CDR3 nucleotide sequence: TGTGCCAGCAGGGACAGCTTAGATAGTCCCTACGAGCAGTACTTC. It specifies CASRDSLDSPYEQYF.

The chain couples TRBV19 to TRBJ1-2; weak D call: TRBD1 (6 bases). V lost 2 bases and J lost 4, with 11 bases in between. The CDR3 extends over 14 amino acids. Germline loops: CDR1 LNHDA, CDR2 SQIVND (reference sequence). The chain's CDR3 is CASSIRGAGYGYTF. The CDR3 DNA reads TGTGCCAGTAGTATACGGGGGGCAGGCTATGGCTACACCTTC.

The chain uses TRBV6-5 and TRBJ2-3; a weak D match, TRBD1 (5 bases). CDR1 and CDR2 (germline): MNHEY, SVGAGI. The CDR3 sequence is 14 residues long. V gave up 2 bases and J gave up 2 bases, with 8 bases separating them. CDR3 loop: CASSYGADTDTQYF. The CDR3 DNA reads TGTGCCAGCAGTTACGGGGCTGACACAGATACGCAGTATTTT.

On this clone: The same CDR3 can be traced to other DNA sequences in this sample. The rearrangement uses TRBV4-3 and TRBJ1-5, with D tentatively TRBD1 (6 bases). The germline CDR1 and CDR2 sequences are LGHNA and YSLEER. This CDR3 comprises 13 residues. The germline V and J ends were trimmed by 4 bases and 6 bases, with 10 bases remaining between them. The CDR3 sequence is CASSPEGGQPQHF. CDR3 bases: TGCGCCAGCAGCCCGGAGGGGGGTCAGCCCCAGCATTTT.